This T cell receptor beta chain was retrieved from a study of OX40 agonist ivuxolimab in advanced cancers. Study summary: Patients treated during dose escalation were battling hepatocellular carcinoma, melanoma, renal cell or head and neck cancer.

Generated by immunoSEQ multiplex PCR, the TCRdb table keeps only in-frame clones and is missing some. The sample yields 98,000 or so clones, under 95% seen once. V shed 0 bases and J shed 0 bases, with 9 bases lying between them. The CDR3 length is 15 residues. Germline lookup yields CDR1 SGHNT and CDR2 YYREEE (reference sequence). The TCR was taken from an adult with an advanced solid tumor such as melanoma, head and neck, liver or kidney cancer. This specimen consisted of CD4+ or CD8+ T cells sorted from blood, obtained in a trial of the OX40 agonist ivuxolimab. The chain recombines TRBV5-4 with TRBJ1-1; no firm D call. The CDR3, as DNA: TGTGCCAGCAGCTTGGGGGGTCTCGTGAACACTGAAGCTTTCTTT. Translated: CASSLGGLVNTEAFF.